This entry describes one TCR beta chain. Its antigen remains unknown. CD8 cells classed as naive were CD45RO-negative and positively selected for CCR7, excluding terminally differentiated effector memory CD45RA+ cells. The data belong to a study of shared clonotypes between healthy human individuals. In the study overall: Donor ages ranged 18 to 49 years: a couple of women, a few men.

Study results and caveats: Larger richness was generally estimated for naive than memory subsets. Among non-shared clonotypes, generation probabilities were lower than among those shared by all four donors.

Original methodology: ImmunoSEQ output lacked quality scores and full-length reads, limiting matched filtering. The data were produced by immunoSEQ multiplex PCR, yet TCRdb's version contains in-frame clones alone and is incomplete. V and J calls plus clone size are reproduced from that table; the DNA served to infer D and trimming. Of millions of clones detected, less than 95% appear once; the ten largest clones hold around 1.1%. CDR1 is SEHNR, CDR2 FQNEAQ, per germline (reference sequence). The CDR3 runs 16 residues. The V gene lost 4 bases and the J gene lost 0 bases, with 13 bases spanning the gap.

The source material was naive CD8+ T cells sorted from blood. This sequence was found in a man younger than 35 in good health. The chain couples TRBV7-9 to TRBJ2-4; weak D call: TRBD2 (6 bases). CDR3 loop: CASSSRAGLAKNIQYF. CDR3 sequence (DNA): TGTGCCAGCAGCTCCCGGGCGGGACTAGCCAAAAACATTCAGTACTTC.